Here is one T cell receptor (beta chain) with its context. PCR used 60 Vbeta primers and 13 Jbeta primers. Libraries were prepared by immunoSEQ multiplex PCR; TCRdb keeps only in-frame clonotypes and omits some of them. The data hold around 150,000 clones, with about 9.1% observed a single time. The length of the CDR3 is 12 residues. The germline V gene has CDR1 SNHLY and CDR2 FYNNEI. V lost 3 bases to trimming and J lost 5 bases, with 5 bases between them. This sample was taken from a study of cytomegalovirus exposure and HLA in healthy donors. Though nominally healthy at sampling, donors likely had unrecorded immune exposures.

The chain has TRBV2 and TRBJ2-1; a possible D gene is TRBD1 (5 bases). The receptor was isolated from a woman between 35 and 50 years old in good health and CMV-seropositive. Source material: PBMCs. The CDR3 loop reads CASSDRDNEQFF. CDR3 coding DNA: TGTGCCAGCAGTGACAGGGACAATGAGCAGTTCTTC.